These T cell receptor beta chains were read from a single sample in a study of cytomegalovirus exposure and HLA in healthy donors. Sequencing used immunoSEQ multiplex PCR; TCRdb keeps in-frame clones, though not all of them. Of roughly 160,000 clones in the sample, 85% were seen once. The source material was PBMCs. Every receptor here comes from a boy aged 2-15 years in good health and CMV-seronegative. Each CDR3 is given with its conserved first and last residue. Fields, in order: CDR3 DNA, CDR3 protein, clone size, V gene, J gene, D gene. D genes are given only for firm matches. A clone size is listed for some rows: how often the clone was seen (once, few, many), or a class if it is expanded.

TGTGCCAGCAGTTCCGGTGTCTACAGGGGTGAAAAACTGTTTTTT	CASSSGVYRGEKLFF	NA	TRBV6-5	TRBJ1-4	TRBD1
TGTGCCAGCAGTCCCTCTACGGGTCTTCACCGGGACAGCTCTATGTTCGGGGCCAACGTCCTGACTTTC	CASSPSTGLHRDSSMFGANVLTF	NA	TRBV27	TRBJ2-6	TRBD1
TGTGCCTGGAGTAGACATAGCGGCTACTACAATGAGCAGTTCTTC	CAWSRHSGYYNEQFF	NA	TRBV30	TRBJ2-1	NA
TGTGCCAGCAGTTGGACAGGCTCTCCCCCCCATAAAGAGACCCAGTACTTC	CASSWTGSPPHKETQYF	NA	TRBV2	TRBJ2-5	TRBD1
TGTGCCAGCGGGCAGGGTGGCTACACCTTC	CASGQGGYTF	NA	TRBV2	TRBJ1-2	NA
TGTGCCAGTAGTAGGGACAGGGGGGGCAATCAGCCCCAGCATTTT	CASSRDRGGNQPQHF	NA	TRBV19	TRBJ1-5	TRBD1
TGTGCCAGCAGCCCTCGACTAGCGGGTACCTACAATGAGCAGTTCTTC	CASSPRLAGTYNEQFF	few	TRBV9	TRBJ2-1	TRBD2
TGTGCCAGCAGCCCGGGGGGAGCAGGGGAGCAGTTCTTC	CASSPGGAGEQFF	NA	TRBV9	TRBJ2-1	TRBD2
TGTGCCAGCAGTTTTAGTCGGTTCCAAGAGACCCAGTACTTC	CASSFSRFQETQYF	NA	TRBV28	TRBJ2-5	NA
TGTGCCAGCAGCCTCCGCCCTCTAGCTCTCCACACAGATACGCAGTATTTT	CASSLRPLALHTDTQYF	NA	TRBV7-2	TRBJ2-3	NA
TGTGCCAGCAGTCGTAACACCCCCCGGGACAGGGTTACCTACGAGCAGTACTTC	CASSRNTPRDRVTYEQYF	once	TRBV7-9	TRBJ2-7	TRBD1
TGTGCCACCAGCAGAGTTTGGACTGGAGACTTGACGCAGTATTTT	CATSRVWTGDLTQYF	few	TRBV15	TRBJ2-3	NA
TGTGCCAGTAGTATCCGGGACAGTTATAATGAAAAACTGTTTTTT	CASSIRDSYNEKLFF	NA	TRBV19	TRBJ1-4	TRBD1
TGTGCCAGTAGTATATACAGCATGAACACTGAAGCTTTCTTT	CASSIYSMNTEAFF	NA	TRBV19	TRBJ1-1	NA
TGTGCCAGCAGTTACTCCGGGGGAAATCAGCCCCAGCATTTT	CASSYSGGNQPQHF	NA	TRBV6-5	TRBJ1-5	NA
TGTGCCAGCAGCTCGAGCCAGGGGTTCACTGAAGCTTTCTTT	CASSSSQGFTEAFF	NA	TRBV5-4	TRBJ1-1	NA
TGTGCCAGCAGTGCCGGGACAGGGCTTCGGCAGTACTTC	CASSAGTGLRQYF	NA	TRBV28	TRBJ2-7	TRBD1
TGTGCCAGCAACCAAAAAGGAAGAAGGTCAGCGGGAGACCTCTACAATGAGCAGTTCTTC	CASNQKGRRSAGDLYNEQFF	NA	TRBV4-2	TRBJ2-1	TRBD2
TGTGCCAGCAGCTTCATGGGGGGGGAAGAGCAGTACTTC	CASSFMGGEEQYF	NA	TRBV7-9	TRBJ2-7	TRBD2
TGTGCCAGCAGCTTGGAGGGGACTAGAGAACAAGAGACCCAGTACTTC	CASSLEGTREQETQYF	NA	TRBV5-4	TRBJ2-5	TRBD2
TGTGCCTGGGAGGGTCTGTATCCCTACTATGGCTACACCTTC	CAWEGLYPYYGYTF	NA	TRBV30	TRBJ1-2	NA
TGTTCCAGCAGTCCAGCGGAGGGCGGCGGGAGAGAGACCCAGTACTTC	CSSSPAEGGGRETQYF	once	TRBV7-9	TRBJ2-5	TRBD2
TGTGCCAGCAGTTTAGGCCAGGGGGCCCTCATGAATCAGCCCCAGCATTTT	CASSLGQGALMNQPQHF	NA	TRBV28	TRBJ1-5	TRBD1
TGTGCCAGCAGGCCTAACGGAGTCCTCTCCTACGAGCAGTACTTC	CASRPNGVLSYEQYF	NA	TRBV7-8	TRBJ2-7	NA
TGTGCCAGCAACCCTACAGGGGGTGGCTACACCTTC	CASNPTGGGYTF	NA	TRBV7-8	TRBJ1-2	TRBD1
TGTGCCAGCAGCTCGGACATAGCGGAGCCCCAGCATTTT	CASSSDIAEPQHF	NA	TRBV5-5	TRBJ1-5	NA
TGTGCCATCAGTGACCCCGGGAGGGAAAATTCACCCCTCCACTTT	CAISDPGRENSPLHF	NA	TRBV10-3	TRBJ1-6	NA
TGTGCCAGTAGTATAGACCTGTATAGCAATCAGCCCCAGCATTTT	CASSIDLYSNQPQHF	few	TRBV19	TRBJ1-5	NA
TGTGCCTGGGCCGGGACAGGGGATAATGAGCAGTTCTTC	CAWAGTGDNEQFF	few	TRBV30	TRBJ2-1	TRBD1
TGTGCCAGCAGCTTAGAAGGGACTTTCTACGAGCAGTACTTC	CASSLEGTFYEQYF	NA	TRBV7-9	TRBJ2-7	NA
TGTGCCAGCAGCTTTGGGACAGGGAACTACGAGCAGTACTTC	CASSFGTGNYEQYF	NA	TRBV7-2	TRBJ2-7	TRBD1
TGCGCCAGCAGCCAAGAAGTCGGTGATACGCAGTATTTT	CASSQEVGDTQYF	NA	TRBV4-1	TRBJ2-3	NA
TGTGCCAGCAGTTGGACAGGGGGCGCAGATACGCAGTATTTT	CASSWTGGADTQYF	few	TRBV27	TRBJ2-3	TRBD1
TGTGCCAGCCCCATGTCGGGGGGAAACACTGAAGCTTTCTTT	CASPMSGGNTEAFF	NA	TRBV21-1	TRBJ1-1	NA
TGTGCCAGCAGCTTGGTCTCGGGAACCAAAAACATTCAGTACTTC	CASSLVSGTKNIQYF	NA	TRBV5-6	TRBJ2-4	NA
TGTGCCAGCTCACCGTCGACAGGGGACAATCAGCCCCAGCATTTT	CASSPSTGDNQPQHF	NA	TRBV18	TRBJ1-5	TRBD1
TGCAGCGTTGAAGGGGCCGGCCCAGATACGCAGTATTTT	CSVEGAGPDTQYF	NA	TRBV29-1	TRBJ2-3	NA
TGTGCCACCAGCAGAGTTCGACAGCGACAAGAGACCCAGTACTTC	CATSRVRQRQETQYF	NA	TRBV15	TRBJ2-5	NA
TGTGCCAGTAGTATCGCGGATCGGCGGTGGAAGCCCCAGCATTTT	CASSIADRRWKPQHF	NA	TRBV19	TRBJ1-5	NA
TGTGCCAGTCACGGGGGAGCGAACGCGAAACTGTTTTTT	CASHGGANAKLFF	NA	TRBV11-2	TRBJ1-4	NA
TGTGCCGGGAGCCCGGAGACCGGAGATACGCAGTATTTT	CAGSPETGDTQYF	NA	TRBV2	TRBJ2-3	NA
TGCGCCAGCAGCTTCACGGGAGGAAACACCATATATTTT	CASSFTGGNTIYF	NA	TRBV5-1	TRBJ1-3	NA
TGTGCCAGCAGCTGGGGAGCCGGGTCCTCCTACGAGCAGTACTTC	CASSWGAGSSYEQYF	NA	TRBV5-4	TRBJ2-7	NA
TGTGCCAGCAGTCCAGCCAATACCGGCGGCGACACTGAAGCTTTCTTT	CASSPANTGGDTEAFF	NA	TRBV28	TRBJ1-1	NA
TGTGCCAGCATATCCTCCTACAATGAGCAGTTCTTC	CASISSYNEQFF	NA	TRBV2	TRBJ2-1	NA
TGTGCCAGCAGCGGACTAGCGGGATACAATGAGCAGTTCTTC	CASSGLAGYNEQFF	NA	TRBV27	TRBJ2-1	TRBD2